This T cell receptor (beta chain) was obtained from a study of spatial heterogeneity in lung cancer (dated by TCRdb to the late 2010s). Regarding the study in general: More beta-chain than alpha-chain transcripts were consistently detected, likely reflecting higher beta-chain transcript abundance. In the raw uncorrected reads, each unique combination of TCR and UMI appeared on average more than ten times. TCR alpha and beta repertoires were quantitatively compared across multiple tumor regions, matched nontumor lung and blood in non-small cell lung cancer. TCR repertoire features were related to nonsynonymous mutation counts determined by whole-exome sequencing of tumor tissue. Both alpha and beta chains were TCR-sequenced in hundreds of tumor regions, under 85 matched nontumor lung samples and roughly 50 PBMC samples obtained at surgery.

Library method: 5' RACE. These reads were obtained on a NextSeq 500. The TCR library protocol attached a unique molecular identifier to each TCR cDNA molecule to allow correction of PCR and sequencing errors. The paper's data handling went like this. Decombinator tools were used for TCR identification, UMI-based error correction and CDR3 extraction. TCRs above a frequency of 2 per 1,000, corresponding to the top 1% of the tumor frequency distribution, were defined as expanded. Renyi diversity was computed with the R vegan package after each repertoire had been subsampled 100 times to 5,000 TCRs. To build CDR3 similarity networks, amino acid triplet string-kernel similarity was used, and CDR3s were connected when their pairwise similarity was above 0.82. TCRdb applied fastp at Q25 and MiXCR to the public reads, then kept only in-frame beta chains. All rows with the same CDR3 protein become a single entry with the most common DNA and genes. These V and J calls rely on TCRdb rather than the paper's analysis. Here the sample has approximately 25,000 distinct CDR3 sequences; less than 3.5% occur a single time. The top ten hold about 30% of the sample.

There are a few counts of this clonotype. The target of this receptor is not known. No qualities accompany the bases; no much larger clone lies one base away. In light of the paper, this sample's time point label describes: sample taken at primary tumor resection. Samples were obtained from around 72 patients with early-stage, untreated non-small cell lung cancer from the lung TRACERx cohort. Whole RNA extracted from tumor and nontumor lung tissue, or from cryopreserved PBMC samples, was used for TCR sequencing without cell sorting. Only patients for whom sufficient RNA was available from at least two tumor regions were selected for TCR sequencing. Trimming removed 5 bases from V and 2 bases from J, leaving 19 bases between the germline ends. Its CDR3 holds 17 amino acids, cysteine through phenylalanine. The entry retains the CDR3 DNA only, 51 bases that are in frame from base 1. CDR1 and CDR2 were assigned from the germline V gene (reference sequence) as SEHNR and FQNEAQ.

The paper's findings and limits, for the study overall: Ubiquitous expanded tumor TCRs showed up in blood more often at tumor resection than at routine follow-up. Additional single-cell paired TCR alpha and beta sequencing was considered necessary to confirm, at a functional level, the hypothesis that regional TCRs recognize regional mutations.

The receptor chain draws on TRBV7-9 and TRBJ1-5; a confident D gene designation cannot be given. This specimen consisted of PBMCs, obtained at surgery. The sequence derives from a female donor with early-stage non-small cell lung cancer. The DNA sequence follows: TGTGCCAGCAGCCAGACTGCGTCGGGCGAACGCAATCAGCCCCAGCATTTT. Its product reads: CASSQTASGERNQPQHF.